One sample yielded the 7 T cell receptor beta chains listed below, sequenced in a study of blood T cell repertoires in COVID-19 (dated by TCRdb to between 2020 and 2021). Libraries came from the immunoSEQ multiplex PCR assay. TCRdb took this table from immuneACCESS and kept in-frame rearrangements with V and J called. Such tables lack part of the clones; where checked against another copy, unresolved V genes explain under half of the gap, and the rest is unexplained. The table for this sample lists over 140,000 clones; 60% to 80% of them were counted only once. In total, the top ten clones hold roughly 10% of the sample. Source material: peripheral blood. These receptors came from a woman in her fifties or sixties with active or convalescent COVID-19.

The rearrangement links TRBV6-5 to TRBJ2-1; 8 bases line up with TRBD2. This CDR3 is 16 amino acids long. V was pared by 2 bases and J by 3 bases, with 6 bases of the junction left unmatched. CDR1 MNHEY and CDR2 SVGAGI come from the germline V gene. CDR3: CASSYPPGGLYNEQFF. DNA of the CDR3: TGTGCCAGCAGTTACCCCCCGGGGGGGCTCTACAATGAGCAGTTCTTC.

The chain is built from TRBV7-3 and TRBJ1-1; D is unclear. This CDR3 has 16 amino acids. The germline gives CDR1 SGHTA, CDR2 FQGTGA. The V gene lost 5 bases and the J gene lost 6 bases, with 22 bases spanning the gap. CDR3 nucleotide sequence: TGTGCCAGCAGCCCCCGGGAGGGAGTGGTCAACGCTGAAGCTTTCTTT. Protein: CASSPREGVVNAEAFF.

This chain uses TRBV10-3 with TRBJ2-7, with 7 positions matching TRBD1. The germline V gene has CDR1 ENHRY and CDR2 SYGVKD. The CDR3 extends over 14 amino acids. After removal of 4 bases from V and 6 bases from J, the junction contained 9 bases not matched to a gene. DNA of the CDR3: TGTGCCATCAGTGCGACAGGGAGTTATGGCGAGCAGTACTTC. Protein sequence: CAISATGSYGEQYF.

Note on this clone: The junction departs from the called germline gene at one end, perhaps through a read error. The chain employs TRBV2 and TRBJ2-3; 14 positions agree with TRBD2. Germline V gives CDR1 SNHLY, CDR2 FYNNEI. This CDR3 region has 14 residues. CDR3 bases: TGTGCCAGCAGTGAAGCCGGGACTAGCGGGGGCCCCTCATTT. It is translated as CASSEAGTSGGPSF. The whole variable domain, remainder taken from reference TRBV2 and TRBJ2-3, is EPEVTQTPSHQVTQMGQEVILRCVPISNHLYFYWYRQILGQKVEFLVSFYNNEISEKSEIFDDQFSVERPDGSNFTLKIRSTKLEDSAMYFCASSEAGTSGGPSFGPGTRLTVL.

This clone appeared a single time. The DNA is omitted, as the CDR3 cannot be located on it reliably, and the CDR3 follows TCRdb's listing. V and J are TRBV30 and TRBJ1-6; TRBD1 reflects the table's D call only, with no check against the DNA. Germline values: CDR1 GTSNPN, CDR2 SVGIG (reference sequence). The CDR3 sequence runs 21 residues, both termini included. This chain's CDR3 is CAWSQALVMGQTSSYNSPLHF.

A word on this clone: A much larger clonotype is one base distant, so this may be a read error. The rearrangement links TRBV5-4 to TRBJ1-4; unclear D gene. From germline, CDR1 is SGHNT and CDR2 YYREEE (reference sequence). Trimming removed 3 bases at V and 0 bases at J, with 6 bases between. This CDR3 region has 14 residues. The CDR3 nucleotides read TGTGCCAGCAGCTCCGGGGCAACTAATGAAAAACTGTTTTTT. Translating it yields CASSSGATNEKLFF.

This clone was seen a few times. The chain uses TRBV12-3 or TRBV12-4 and TRBJ2-1; 10 bases are a match to TRBD2. The CDR3 loop spans 13 amino acids. V dropped 3 bases and J dropped 16; count of bases not matched to a gene: 9. The CDR3 DNA is TGTGCCAGCAGTTTGGGCAGCGGGAGGGCCCTCTTCTTC. This sequence encodes CASSLGSGRALFF.